This T cell receptor (beta chain) was sequenced for a study of cytomegalovirus exposure and HLA in healthy donors (dated by TCRdb to 2016 to 2017). Looking at the study overall: An earlier analysis of several hundred of the donors reported about 280 Gb of sequence data and 117 million unique TCR beta sequences obtained from about 180 million T cells. Roughly 300 gigabases of sequencing data and 70 million to 100 million unique TCR sequences made up an early release that covered over 550 HLA-typed donors. Of the roughly 400 genotyped donors, about 84% fell in the genetic ancestry cluster associated with self-reported Caucasian donors. The study aimed to test whether signatures of past pathogen exposure could be identified by cataloging public T cell receptors. The study profiled the T cell repertoires of around 700 subjects by immunosequencing and related them to cytomegalovirus serostatus. A separate validation cohort of over a hundred different subjects was used in addition to the roughly 640-subject first cohort. The study combined high-throughput TCR immunosequencing, statistical association of individual TCRs with disease status, and machine learning to predict cytomegalovirus infection status. To study patterns of TCR occurrence, a later analysis re-analyzed previously published TCR beta repertoires from several hundred donors and added high-resolution HLA genotyping. Rather than drawing on any new phenotypic data, the later analysis identified candidate immune exposures from TCR beta sequences and the way those sequences occurred across donors. To decide whether each TCR beta V gene segment behaved as functional or pseudogenic, an earlier analysis of approximately 620 of the donors relied on high-throughput TCR beta sequencing. Donor age, sex, ethnicity and CMV serostatus were collected together with the repertoire data. Genome-wide SNP genotypes for about three fifths of the roughly 670 donors were used in a later genetic analysis, which treated that subset as a discovery cohort. Every repertoire in the discovery cohort had been generated on one and the same sequencing platform. HLA typing covered class I and class II loci at four-digit resolution. Typing coverage differed by locus: A, B, C, DRB1 and DQB1 were typed in roughly 629-630 donors, DQA1 in 500 to 550, DPA1 in 600 to 610, and DPB1 in 472. Roughly 5 DR-DQ haplotypes were handled as single units for association and clustering, since linkage in the cohort was strong. Among some 400 genotyped donors of the cohort, an average of approximately 200,000 unique TCR beta nucleotide sequences was sequenced per donor, of which 15% to 20% were non-productive. Study-wide conclusions, independent of this receptor: In this cohort, only TCR beta chains were sequenced, and detectable features were limited by the absence of alpha or paired-chain data. A further reported finding was that TCR beta sequences accurately predicted the HLA-A and HLA-B alleles for most subjects in the first cohort. Because the 87-base-pair reads could not distinguish some IMGT-functional V segments, including TRBV6-2 and TRBV6-3, those segments were excluded. Compared with equally common non-associated chains, HLA-associated TCR beta chains in a later analysis were more clonally expanded and had lower generation probabilities. Presence/absence analyses assumed roughly uniform sequencing depth across donors, an assumption that may not hold. Immune exposure information for the cohort was limited to CMV serostatus. The classifier was reported to diagnose cytomegalovirus status with high specificity and sensitivity in both the original and validation cohorts. A later analysis associated about 18,000 TCR beta sequences with specific HLA alleles at a false discovery rate of 0.05. A cluster of highly shared sequence variants was judged likely to represent a technical artifact of the sequencing pipeline. Correlated functional status among segregating V segments might be attributable to linkage disequilibrium, but an unknown experimental factor could not be ruled out. Because counts were too low, roughly 18 rarely observed V segments, including chromosome 9 orphons, were left out of the earlier analysis of roughly 600 of the donors. In a later genetic analysis, fewer N-insertions in productive TCRs were reported among donors in an Asian-associated ancestry cluster than the approximately 710-donor mean. In the study, approximately 160 TCR beta chains were listed as associated with cytomegalovirus. It was suggested by the authors that the approach could potentially be generalized to other disease states and immunological phenotypes. HLA typing was unavailable for some donors at each locus, so association tests used only the typed subset. Three of the identified cytomegalovirus-associated TCR beta chains were confirmed in vitro to be specific for cytomegalovirus antigens. In a later analysis, several top co-occurrence clusters were reported to appear linked to parvovirus B19, influenza, CMV and Epstein-Barr virus. Strong co-occurrence of HLA alleles, especially DR and DQ, made assigning TCR associations to individual alleles difficult. A later analysis found that most CMV-associated TCR beta chains appeared HLA-restricted, with HLA associations seemingly driven largely by CMV exposure. In an earlier analysis of approximately 590 of the donors, most TCR beta V segments appeared in productive rearrangements about 87% or about 30% of the time, broadly matching IMGT annotations. A later genetic analysis associated a missense DCLRE1C variant with V-gene and J-gene trimming of TCR beta chains, and an independent cohort replicated the association. In a later analysis, the rate of TCR association differed among HLA loci, with DRB1 alleles having the most associated TCRs and HLA-C alleles having the fewest. Most TCR sequences were observed very rarely across donors, whereas some public TCRs were present in many individuals.

The cohort was made up of about 610 healthy bone marrow donors. All cohort members were sampled while nominally healthy, although unrecorded immune exposures were likely present. The donor tested CMV seronegative, placing the donor among the 300 to 400 seronegative members of the cohort. A peripheral blood sample was provided by each donor, and peripheral blood mononuclear cells were used for TCR beta sequencing. Genomic DNA extraction from the blood cell samples was performed with the Qiagen DNeasy Blood Extraction Kit. The CDR3 sequence holds 13 residues, the cysteine and phenylalanine included. Only the CDR3 region is kept as DNA, spanning 39 bases read in frame from base 1. V lost 1 base and J lost 9 bases; the stretch between them is 12 bases long. For CDR1 and CDR2, the germline V gene lists SGHVS and FNYEAQ. The library relied on the immunoSEQ multiplex PCR assay. For the multiplex PCR, a mixture combining 60 forward primers for TCR Vbeta segments and 13 reverse primers for TCR Jbeta segments was used. A multiplex PCR assay on genomic DNA amplified the CDR3 region of rearranged TCR beta genes. The Illumina HiSeq System was used to sequence the amplified TCR beta libraries as 87-base-pair reads. The paper's data handling went like this. A later analysis tallied tens of millions of unique TCR beta chains across the 666 repertoires, and about 10 million of those chains were shared by two or more donors. A nearest-neighbor algorithm error-corrected the raw reads and collapsed the reads into unique sequences, merging closely related sequences to remove PCR and sequencing errors. To assign V, D and J gene segments, CDR3 sequences were aligned to IMGT reference sequences. For a sequence to be retained, a match of at least six nucleotides to both a V gene segment and a J gene segment was required. A rearrangement was called productive if the CDR3 had no stop codons and remained in frame with V and J, and every other rearrangement was called non-productive. Following IMGT convention, CDR3 was defined as the stretch from the second conserved V-encoded cysteine to the conserved J-encoded phenylalanine. Sequences without an unambiguous match to a single V gene segment were excluded from the earlier analysis of 450 to 650 of the donors. An earlier analysis of fewer than 750 of the donors classified V segments as functional when productive rearrangements were above 56.7% and as segregating when the standard deviation between donors was above 5%. A statistical classification framework was built to diagnose cytomegalovirus status from the catalog of TCR beta chain sequences. A later analysis assigned V and J genes by comparing TCR nucleotide sequences with IMGT/GENE-DB human TR gene sequences. In a later analysis, CDR3 sequences and most-parsimonious VDJ recombination scenarios were assigned using the TCRdist pipeline. A later analysis defined each TCR beta chain by its CDR3 amino acid sequence plus V-gene family, and excluded reads lacking a unique V-gene family. As a way to deal with suspected cross-contamination and a sequencing artifact, a later analysis dropped nearly 600 nucleotide sequences that were highly shared and had low generation probability. A later analysis calculated a clonal expansion index for each public chain from normalized within-repertoire ranks of inferred template counts. A later analysis computed generation probabilities with a VDJ recombination model fitted to out-of-frame rearrangements, and checked the results against IGoR. Hypergeometric tests were used in a later analysis to score TCR-TCR, TCR-HLA and TCR-CMV co-occurrence, with a repertoire-size bias correction applied to the TCR pairs. In a later analysis, false discovery rates were estimated by permuting HLA or CMV assignments 20 times. In a later analysis, co-occurring TCRs were grouped using DBSCAN, with TCRdist sequence similarity added in when clustering inside HLA-allele-positive subsets. For co-occurrence clustering, repertoires with fewer than 30,000 or more than 120,000 public chains were excluded, along with five repertoires with anomalous nucleotide sharing. TCRdb's version of the immuneACCESS table is confined to in-frame rearrangements and falls short of the full clone set. An unresolved V gene accounts for under half of the shortfall where checked; the remainder is of unknown origin. Clone size and the V and J calls come from that table; the DNA yielded D and trimming. This sample holds over 150,000 clones; 70% to 85% were observed only once. The top ten clones comprise 4.8% of the sample.

Points on this clone: Its target antigen remains unknown. The record has no base qualities; no much larger clone is one base away.

The TCR originated in a man aged 18 to 29 in good health and CMV-seronegative. Sample: PBMCs. This chain is built from TRBV7-6 and TRBJ2-5, with a weak D call of TRBD2 (5 bases match). Read as DNA, the sequence is TGTGCCAGCAGCTTAGTAGCCTTGGAGGCCCAGTACTTC. The translation is CASSLVALEAQYF.